These 19 T cell receptor beta chains were sequenced from one sample in a study of low-dose radiotherapy and immunotherapy resistance in tumors. Time point of the sample: before trial treatment. TCR amplification used around 19 PCR cycles, a constant-region primer and a V-primer adapter. TCRdb ran MiXCR on the reads and lists one entry per CDR3 protein. The sample has tens of thousands of distinct CDR3 sequences, around 11% seen once. The starting material was PBMCs, obtained before treatment. All receptors come from a female donor with ovarian cancer.

This clonotype occurred many times. V usage is TRBV28 and J usage is TRBJ2-3, with 10 nucleotides matching TRBD2. Germline V gene data show CDR1 as MDHEN and CDR2 as SYDVKM. The CDR3 is 14 amino acids. With 5 bases clipped from V and 6 bases from J, the junction kept 5 bases outside the gene matches. In DNA, the CDR3 is TGTGCCAGCAGTCGAACTAGCGGGAAGGATACGCAGTATTTT. The encoded protein is CASSRTSGKDTQYF.

This clonotype was picked up many times. The genes are TRBV19 and TRBJ2-1, with 7 bases matching TRBD1. After removal of 4 bases from V and 5 bases from J, the junction contained 2 bases not matched to a gene. The CDR3 contains 13 residues. The V gene's germline CDR1 is LNHDA and CDR2 SQIVND (reference sequence). Here the CDR3 reads CASSTTGNNEQFF. The CDR3 DNA is TGTGCCAGTAGTACGACAGGGAACAATGAGCAGTTCTTC. The full variable domain, in which reference TRBV19 and TRBJ2-1 provide the parts outside the CDR3, is DGGITQSPKYLFRKEGQNVTLSCEQNLNHDAMYWYRQDPGQGLRLIYYSQIVNDFQKGDIAEGYSVSREKKESFPLTVTSAQKNPTAFYLCASSTTGNNEQFFGPGTRLTVL.

This clonotype was counted many times. This chain connects TRBV5-8 to TRBJ2-2; D not resolved. Deletions cut 6 bases from V and 0 bases from J, with 12 bases between. The CDR3 consists of 15 residues. Germline loops: CDR1 SGHTS, CDR2 YDEGEE. CDR3 in amino acids: CASTLRLTNTGELFF. CDR3 DNA sequence: TGTGCCAGCACCCTGAGACTGACGAACACCGGGGAGCTGTTTTTT.

This clonotype was counted at least ten times. This chain links TRBV2 with TRBJ2-7, with D unclear. V was clipped by 4 bases and J by 3 bases, with 4 bases between them. Per the germline V gene, CDR1 is SNHLY and CDR2 is FYNNEI. The CDR3 has 11 residues. The CDR3, as DNA: TGTGCCAGCAGTGGACGCTACGAGCAGTACTTC. Translation: CASSGRYEQYF.

This clonotype was counted many times. This rearrangement joins TRBV5-1 to TRBJ1-2; TRBD1 agrees at 9 bases. This CDR3 is built from 13 residues. J gave up 8 bases and V 3 bases, and 5 bases lay outside the gene matches. In germline, CDR1 is SGHRS, CDR2 YFSETQ. CDR3 bases: TGCGCCAGCAGCTCGGACAGGGGCGACGGCTACACCTTC. As protein: CASSSDRGDGYTF.

The rearrangement joins TRBV7-6 to TRBJ2-1; 7 bases are shared with TRBD1. Germline V CDR1 and CDR2: SGHVS, FNYEAQ. The CDR3 contains 18 residues. V shed 0 bases and J 1 base; nucleotides not matched to a gene: 9. CDR3 protein: CASSLASRQGWSYNEQFF. The CDR3 bases are TGTGCCAGCAGCTTAGCGTCCCGACAGGGATGGTCCTACAATGAGCAGTTCTTC.

This clonotype showed up many times. The rearrangement links TRBV13 to TRBJ2-7; D may match TRBD1 or TRBD2 (5 bases each). The germline V and J ends were trimmed by 3 bases and 6 bases, with 15 bases remaining between them. CDR1 PRHDT and CDR2 FYEKMQ come from the germline V gene (reference sequence). The CDR3 covers 14 residues. The CDR3 region is CASSFLDFQGEQYF. The CDR3 DNA follows: TGTGCCAGCAGCTTTCTGGACTTCCAGGGCGAGCAGTACTTC.

At least ten counts were recorded for this clonotype. The junction shows a germline mismatch at one end, possibly a read error. The chain joins TRBV4-1 to TRBJ2-7, with TRBD1 as a possible D gene (6 bases). The V gene's germline CDR1 is MGHRA and CDR2 YSYEKL. This CDR3 has 15 residues. The CDR3 sequence is CASSQVFSSQGTLHF. CDR3 nucleotide sequence: TGCGCCAGCAGCCAAGTGTTCAGTTCTCAGGGGACATTACACTTC.

This clonotype was detected ten times or more. The chain links TRBV5-1 to TRBJ2-7, with D possibly TRBD1 on 5 matching bases. The CDR3 has 14 residues. Per the germline V gene, CDR1 is SGHRS and CDR2 is YFSETQ. Trimming stripped 1 base from V and 1 base from J, with 9 bases between. As DNA, the CDR3 is TGCGCCAGCAGCTTGTCAGGGTTATCCTACGAGCAGTACTTC. This encodes CASSLSGLSYEQYF. The full variable domain, in which reference TRBV5-1 and TRBJ2-7 provide the parts outside the CDR3, is KAGVTQTPRYLIKTRGQQVTLSCSPISGHRSVSWYQQTPGQGLQFLFEYFSETQRNKGNFPGRFSGRQFSNSRSEMNVSTLELGDSALYLCASSLSGLSYEQYFGPGTRLTVT.

At least ten counts were recorded for this clonotype. V is TRBV25-1 and J is TRBJ1-2, with no clear D. The CDR3 is 11 amino acids. Germline CDR1 MGHDK, CDR2 SYGVNS. The germline V and J ends were trimmed by 2 bases and 14 bases, with 12 bases remaining between them. The CDR3 loop reads CASSEAGARTF. The CDR3, as DNA: TGTGCCAGCAGTGAAGCAGGCGCTCGAACCTTC.

Comment on this clonotype: A far larger clone lies a single base away; this is likely a read error. This chain connects TRBV6-9 to TRBJ2-2; the match to TRBD1 covers 9 bases. Germline V gene data show CDR1 as MNHGY and CDR2 as SVAAGI. The CDR3 spans 13 residues. The CDR3 coding sequence is TGCGCCAGCATCGGACAGGGGACCGGGGAGCCGTTTTTT. This codes for CASIGQGTGEPFF.

In its sample, this clonotype is medium-sized (0.01 to 0.1%). V and J are TRBV5-5 and TRBJ1-4; D uncertain. The CDR3 extends over 15 amino acids. CDR1 and CDR2 (germline): SGHKS, YYEKEE (reference sequence). Between the trimmed V and J ends, which lost 1 base and 2 bases, there was a span of 9 bases. The chain's CDR3 is CASSLPLQTNEKLFF. For the CDR3, the DNA is TGTGCCAGCAGCTTGCCGCTACAGACTAATGAAAAACTGTTTTTT.

This clonotype showed up many times. The chain recombines TRBV7-3 with TRBJ2-1; 9 nucleotides align to TRBD1. This CDR3 comprises 15 residues. The germline V gene has CDR1 SGHTA and CDR2 FQGTGA. J lost 3 bases, V lost 2 bases, and 2 bases had no gene match. Here the CDR3 reads CASSLGTGIYNEQFF. The CDR3 region has the DNA TGTGCCAGCAGCTTAGGGACAGGGATCTACAATGAGCAGTTCTTC. Based on the CDR3 plus reference TRBV7-3 and TRBJ2-1, the full variable domain is GAGVSQTPSNKVTEKGKYVELRCDPISGHTALYWYRQSLGQGPEFLIYFQGTGAADDSGLPNDRFFAVRPEGSVSTLKIQRTERGDSAVYLCASSLGTGIYNEQFFGPGTRLTVL.

The sample holds a few counts of this clonotype. The chain couples TRBV16 to TRBJ1-2, with 9 bases aligning to TRBD1. The CDR3 covers 15 residues. Germline V gives CDR1 KGHSY, CDR2 FQNENV. V shed 4 bases and J 2 bases; nucleotides not matched to a gene: 5. As DNA, the CDR3 is TGTGCCAGCAGCCCTACGGGGACAGGGAACTATGGCTACACCTTC. It encodes CASSPTGTGNYGYTF.

This clonotype was counted many times. The chain is built from TRBV12-3 or TRBV12-4 and TRBJ2-7; TRBD1 might be the D (6 bases). Trimming removed 5 bases from V and 3 bases from J, with 8 bases in between. CDR3 size: 12 residues. CDR3 sequence: CASSMDSYEQYF. DNA for the CDR3: TGTGCCAGCAGTATGGACAGCTACGAGCAGTACTTC.

In this sample, this clonotype turned up many times. The V and J genes are TRBV29-1 and TRBJ2-2, with 9 bases identical to TRBD1. Looked up from germline, CDR1 is SQVTM and CDR2 is ANQGSEA. The trim removed 7 bases at V and 4 bases at J, leaving 4 bases unmatched. The CDR3 loop spans 13 amino acids. The CDR3: CSGRDRATGELFF. CDR3 nucleotide sequence: TGCAGCGGCCGGGACAGGGCCACCGGGGAGCTGTTTTTT.

This clonotype was seen at least ten times. The V and J genes are TRBV14 and TRBJ1-4, with no clear D. The CDR3 is 14 residues long. V was cut by 5 bases and J by 8 bases, with 15 bases left in between. CDR1 and CDR2 from the germline V gene are SGHDN and FVKESK. The CDR3 is CASSSIFLGEKLFF. The CDR3, as DNA: TGTGCCAGCAGCTCGATCTTCCTGGGGGAAAAACTGTTTTTT.

This clonotype was observed a few times. The rearrangement links TRBV12-3 or TRBV12-4 to TRBJ2-6; either TRBD1 or TRBD2 may fit D (5 bases each). With 7 bases removed from V and 4 bases from J, the gap between germline ends came to 23 bases. The CDR3 extends over 18 amino acids. As DNA, the CDR3 is TGTGCCAGCACCTTCCGGGACCCCCTCATCTCGGGGGCCAACGTCCTGACTTTC. The encoded protein is CASTFRDPLISGANVLTF.

This clonotype was counted at least ten times. This sequence joins TRBV10-2 and TRBJ2-7, with no clear D. The V end was cut by 2 bases, the J end by 2 bases, with 13 bases between. Germline loops: CDR1 WSHSY, CDR2 SAAADI. The CDR3 is made up of 15 amino acids. DNA for the CDR3: TGCGCCAGCAGTGAGGGCAGTTCAGGAGCCTACGAGCAGTACTTC. It encodes CASSEGSSGAYEQYF.